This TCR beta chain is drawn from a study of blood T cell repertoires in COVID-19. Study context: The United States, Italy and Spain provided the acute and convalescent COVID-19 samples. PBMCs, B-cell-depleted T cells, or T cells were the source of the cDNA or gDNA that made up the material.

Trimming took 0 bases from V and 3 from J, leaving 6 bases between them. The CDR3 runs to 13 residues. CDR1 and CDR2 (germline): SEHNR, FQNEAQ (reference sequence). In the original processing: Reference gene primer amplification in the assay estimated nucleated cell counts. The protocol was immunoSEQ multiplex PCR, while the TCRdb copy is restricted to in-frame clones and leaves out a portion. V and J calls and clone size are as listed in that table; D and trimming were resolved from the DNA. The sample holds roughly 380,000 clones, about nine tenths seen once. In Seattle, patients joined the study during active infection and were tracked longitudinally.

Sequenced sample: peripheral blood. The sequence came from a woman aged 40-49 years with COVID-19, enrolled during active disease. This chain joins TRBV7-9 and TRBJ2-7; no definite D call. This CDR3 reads CASSLATGYEQYF. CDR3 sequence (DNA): TGTGCCAGCAGCTTAGCGACTGGCTACGAGCAGTACTTC.